This TCR beta chain comes out of a study of blood T cell repertoires in COVID-19. Study background: Acute and convalescent COVID-19 specimens originated in the United States, Italy and Spain. The cDNA or gDNA used as material had been derived from T cells, B-cell-depleted T cells, or PBMCs.

In the original analysis: Reference gene primers were amplified, and this amplification served to estimate nucleated cell counts. Assay: immunoSEQ multiplex PCR; the TCRdb copy retains only in-frame clones and omits some. That table is the source of V, J and clone size, and D and trimming were worked out from the DNA. This table has more than 200,000 clones, approximately 86% appearing once. The germline V gene encodes CDR1 LNHNV and CDR2 YYDKDF (reference sequence). The CDR3 has 14 residues. V shed 3 bases and J shed 4 bases, with 12 bases lying between them. The clonotype comes from a man younger than 45 with active or convalescent COVID-19. Material for sequencing was peripheral blood. The rearrangement joins TRBV15 to TRBJ1-2; D is unclear. In nucleotides, the CDR3 is TGTGCCACCAGCAGTTCCCGGGTATCCTATGGCTACACCTTC. Translated: CATSSSRVSYGYTF.